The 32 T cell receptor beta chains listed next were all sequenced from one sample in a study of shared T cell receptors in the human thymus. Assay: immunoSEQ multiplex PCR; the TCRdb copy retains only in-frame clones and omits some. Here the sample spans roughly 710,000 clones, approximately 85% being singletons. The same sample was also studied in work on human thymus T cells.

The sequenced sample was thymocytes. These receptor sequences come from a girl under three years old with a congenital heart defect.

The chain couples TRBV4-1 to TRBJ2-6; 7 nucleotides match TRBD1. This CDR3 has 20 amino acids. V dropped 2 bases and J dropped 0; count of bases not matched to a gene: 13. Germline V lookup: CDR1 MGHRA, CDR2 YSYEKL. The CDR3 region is CASSQRDGRGTDSGANVLTF. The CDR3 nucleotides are TGCGCCAGCAGCCAAAGGGATGGCAGGGGGACGGACTCTGGGGCCAACGTCCTGACTTTC.

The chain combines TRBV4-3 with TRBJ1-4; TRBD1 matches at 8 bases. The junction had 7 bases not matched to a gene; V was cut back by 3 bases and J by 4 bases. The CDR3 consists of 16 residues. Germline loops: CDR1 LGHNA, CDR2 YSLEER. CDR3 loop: CASSQPRTGYNEKLFF. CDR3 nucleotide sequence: TGCGCCAGCAGCCAGCCCAGGACAGGGTATAATGAAAAACTGTTTTTT.

The CDR3 bases are TGTGCCATCAGTAAAACCGGGACAGGGGGATACTATGGCTACACCTTC. Translation: CAISKTGTGGYYGYTF. The chain carries TRBV10-3 and TRBJ1-2; TRBD1 agrees at 11 bases. This CDR3 contains 16 residues. Germline V gene sequence: CDR1 ENHRY, CDR2 SYGVKD. J was trimmed by 3 bases and V by 5 bases; bases with no gene match: 8.

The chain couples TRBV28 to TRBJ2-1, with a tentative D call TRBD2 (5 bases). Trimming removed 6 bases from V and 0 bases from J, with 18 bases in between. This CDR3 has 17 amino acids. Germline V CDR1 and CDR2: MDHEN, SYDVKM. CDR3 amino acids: CASSLLGSGSSYNEQFF. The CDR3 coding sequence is TGTGCCAGCAGCCTACTTGGGTCGGGGAGCTCCTACAATGAGCAGTTCTTC.

The CDR3 loop reads CASSEKAGGHSTDTQYF. The CDR3, as DNA: TGTGCCAGCAGCGAAAAAGCGGGGGGTCATAGCACAGATACGCAGTATTTT. The J gene is TRBJ2-3, the V gene TRBV9, with TRBD2 matching 9 bases. This CDR3 comprises 17 residues. Germline trimming cut 3 bases from V and 0 bases from J; bases unmatched to any gene: 8. Germline values: CDR1 SGDLS, CDR2 YYNGEE.

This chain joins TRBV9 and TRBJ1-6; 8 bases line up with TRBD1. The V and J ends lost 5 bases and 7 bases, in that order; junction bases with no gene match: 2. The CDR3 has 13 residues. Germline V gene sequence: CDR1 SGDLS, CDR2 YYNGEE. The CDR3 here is CASRGQENSPLHF. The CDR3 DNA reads TGTGCCAGCAGGGGACAGGAAAATTCACCCCTCCACTTT.

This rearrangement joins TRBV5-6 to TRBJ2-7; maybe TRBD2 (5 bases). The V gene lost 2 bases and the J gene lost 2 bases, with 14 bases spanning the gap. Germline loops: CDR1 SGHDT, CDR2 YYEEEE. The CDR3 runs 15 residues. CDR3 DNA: TGTGCCAGCAGCTTAGAGCGGAATATAACCTACGAGCAGTACTTC. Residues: CASSLERNITYEQYF.

CDR3 sequence reads: CASRLPRQRETQYF. CDR3 DNA: TGTGCAAGTCGCTTACCAAGACAGCGAGAGACCCAGTACTTC. The rearrangement joins TRBV12-2 to TRBJ2-5; the DNA was not compared with TRBD1, the D call given in the table. TRBV12-2 counts as a pseudogene. The CDR3 has 14 amino acids.

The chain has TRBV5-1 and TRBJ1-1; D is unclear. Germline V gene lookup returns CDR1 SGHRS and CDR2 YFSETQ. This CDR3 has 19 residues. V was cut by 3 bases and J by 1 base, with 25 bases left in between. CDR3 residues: CASSSPEGASKEGNTEAFF. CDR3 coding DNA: TGCGCCAGCAGCTCTCCGGAGGGCGCTTCAAAGGAGGGGAACACTGAAGCTTTCTTT.

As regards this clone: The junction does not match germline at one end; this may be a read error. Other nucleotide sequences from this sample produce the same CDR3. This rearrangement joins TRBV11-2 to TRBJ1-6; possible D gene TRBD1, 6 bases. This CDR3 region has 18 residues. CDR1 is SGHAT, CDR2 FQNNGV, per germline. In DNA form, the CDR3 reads TGTGCCAGCAGCTTAGCTAGACGGGACATTCTCCGAAATTCCCCCCTCCACTTT. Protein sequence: CASSLARRDILRNSPLHF.

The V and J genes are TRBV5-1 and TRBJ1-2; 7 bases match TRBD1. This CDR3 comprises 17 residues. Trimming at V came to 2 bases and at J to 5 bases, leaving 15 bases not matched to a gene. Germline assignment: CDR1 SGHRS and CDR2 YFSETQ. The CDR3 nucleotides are TGCGCCAGCAGCTTCAAGGTGGACAGGAAGCAAGGATATGGCTACACCTTC. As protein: CASSFKVDRKQGYGYTF. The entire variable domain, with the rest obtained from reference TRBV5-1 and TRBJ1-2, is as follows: KAGVTQTPRYLIKTRGQQVTLSCSPISGHRSVSWYQQTPGQGLQFLFEYFSETQRNKGNFPGRFSGRQFSNSRSEMNVSTLELGDSALYLCASSFKVDRKQGYGYTFGSGTRLTVV.

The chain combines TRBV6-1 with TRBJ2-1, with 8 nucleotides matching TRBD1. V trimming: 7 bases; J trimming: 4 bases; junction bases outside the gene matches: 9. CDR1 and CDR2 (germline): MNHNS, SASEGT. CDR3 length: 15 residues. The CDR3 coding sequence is TGTGCCAGCAAGGTGAGACAGGGGAATTACAATGAGCAGTTCTTC. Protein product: CASKVRQGNYNEQFF.

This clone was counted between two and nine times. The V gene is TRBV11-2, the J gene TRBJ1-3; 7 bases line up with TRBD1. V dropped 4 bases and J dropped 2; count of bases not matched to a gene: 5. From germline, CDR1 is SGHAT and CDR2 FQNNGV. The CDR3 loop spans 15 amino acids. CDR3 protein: CASSSVDRAGNTIYF. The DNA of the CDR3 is TGTGCCAGCAGCTCGGTAGACAGGGCTGGAAACACCATATATTTT.

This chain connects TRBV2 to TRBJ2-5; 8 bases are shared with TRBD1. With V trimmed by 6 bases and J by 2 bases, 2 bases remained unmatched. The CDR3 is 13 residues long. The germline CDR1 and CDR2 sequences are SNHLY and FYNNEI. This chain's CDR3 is CASRGQAQETQYF. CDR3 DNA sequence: TGTGCCAGCAGGGGACAGGCACAAGAGACCCAGTACTTC.

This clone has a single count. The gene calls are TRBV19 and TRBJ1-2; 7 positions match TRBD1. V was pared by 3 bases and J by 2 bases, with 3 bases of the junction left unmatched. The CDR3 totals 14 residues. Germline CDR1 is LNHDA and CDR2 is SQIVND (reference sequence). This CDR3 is CASSIPGGNYGYTF. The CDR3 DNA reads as TGTGCCAGTAGTATCCCAGGGGGAAACTATGGCTACACCTTC.

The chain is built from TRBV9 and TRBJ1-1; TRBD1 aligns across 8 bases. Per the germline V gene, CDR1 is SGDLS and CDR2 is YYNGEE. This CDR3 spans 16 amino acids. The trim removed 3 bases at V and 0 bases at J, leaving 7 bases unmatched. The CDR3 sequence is CASSALRTGMNTEAFF. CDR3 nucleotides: TGTGCCAGCAGCGCTCTCAGGACAGGGATGAACACTGAAGCTTTCTTT. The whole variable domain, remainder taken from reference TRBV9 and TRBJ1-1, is DSGVTQTPKHLITATGQRVTLRCSPRSGDLSVYWYQQSLDQGLQFLIQYYNGEERAKGNILERFSAQQFPDLHSELNLSSLELGDSALYFCASSALRTGMNTEAFFGQGTRLTVV.

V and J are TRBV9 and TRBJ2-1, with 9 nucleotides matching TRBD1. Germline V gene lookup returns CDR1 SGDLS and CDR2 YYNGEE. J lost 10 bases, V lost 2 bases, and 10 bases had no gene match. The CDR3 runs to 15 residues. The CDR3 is CASSVPGQGISEQFF. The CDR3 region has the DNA TGTGCCAGCAGCGTCCCGGGACAGGGTATAAGCGAGCAGTTCTTC. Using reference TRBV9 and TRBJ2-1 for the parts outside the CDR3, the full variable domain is DSGVTQTPKHLITATGQRVTLRCSPRSGDLSVYWYQQSLDQGLQFLIQYYNGEERAKGNILERFSAQQFPDLHSELNLSSLELGDSALYFCASSVPGQGISEQFFGPGTRLTVL.

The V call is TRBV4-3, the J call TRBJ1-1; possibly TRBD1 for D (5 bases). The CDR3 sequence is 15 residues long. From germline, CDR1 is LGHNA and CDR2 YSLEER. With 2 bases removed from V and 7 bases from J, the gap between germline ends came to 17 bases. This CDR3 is CASSQMTGGANEAFF. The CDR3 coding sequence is TGCGCCAGCAGCCAAATGACCGGAGGGGCGAATGAAGCTTTCTTT.

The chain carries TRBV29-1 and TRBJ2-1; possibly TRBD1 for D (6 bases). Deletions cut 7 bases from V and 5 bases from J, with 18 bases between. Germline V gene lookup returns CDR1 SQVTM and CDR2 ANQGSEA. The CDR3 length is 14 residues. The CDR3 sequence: CSAHEGDTNNEQFF. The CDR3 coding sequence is TGCAGCGCCCATGAGGGGGACACTAACAATGAGCAGTTCTTC.

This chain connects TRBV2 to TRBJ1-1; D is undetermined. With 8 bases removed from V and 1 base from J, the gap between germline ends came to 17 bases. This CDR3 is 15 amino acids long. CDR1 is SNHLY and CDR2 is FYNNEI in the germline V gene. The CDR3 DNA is TGTGCCAGCCCTTGTGGCCGAGGATGGAACACTGAAGCTTTCTTT. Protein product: CASPCGRGWNTEAFF.

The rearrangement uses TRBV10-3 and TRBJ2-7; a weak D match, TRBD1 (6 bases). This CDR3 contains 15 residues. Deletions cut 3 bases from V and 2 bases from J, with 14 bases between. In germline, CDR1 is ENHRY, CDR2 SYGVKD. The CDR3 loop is CAISDLRDNAYEQYF. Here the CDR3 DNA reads TGTGCCATCAGTGACCTCCGGGACAACGCCTACGAGCAGTACTTC.

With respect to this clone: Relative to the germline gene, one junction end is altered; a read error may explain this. The CDR3 here is CASSRGTAQETQYF. Here the CDR3 DNA reads TGTGCTAGCAGCAGAGGGACAGCTCAAGAGACCCAGTACTTC. The chain joins TRBV7-7 to TRBJ2-5; TRBD1 aligns across 7 bases. This CDR3 is built from 14 residues. Germline loops: CDR1 SSHAT, CDR2 FNYEAQ (reference sequence).

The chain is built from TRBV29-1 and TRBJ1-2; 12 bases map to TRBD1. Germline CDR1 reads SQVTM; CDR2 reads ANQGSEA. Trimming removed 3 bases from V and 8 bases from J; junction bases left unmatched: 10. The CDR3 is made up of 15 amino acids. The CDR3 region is CSVDPGQGASRGYTF. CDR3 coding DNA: TGCAGCGTTGATCCGGGACAGGGGGCTTCTAGAGGCTACACCTTC.

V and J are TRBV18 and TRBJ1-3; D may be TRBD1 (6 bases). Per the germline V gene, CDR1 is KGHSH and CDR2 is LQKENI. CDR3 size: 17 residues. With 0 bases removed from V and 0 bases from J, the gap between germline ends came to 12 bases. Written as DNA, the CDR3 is TGTGCCAGCTCACCACCCCGACAGGCAAACTCTGGAAACACCATATATTTT. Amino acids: CASSPPRQANSGNTIYF.

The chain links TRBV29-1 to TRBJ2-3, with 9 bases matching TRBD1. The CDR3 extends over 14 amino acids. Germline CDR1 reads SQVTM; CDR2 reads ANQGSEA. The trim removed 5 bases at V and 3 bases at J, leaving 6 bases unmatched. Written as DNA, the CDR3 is TGCAGCGTTCTCTCGGACAGGGGAACAGATACGCAGTATTTT. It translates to CSVLSDRGTDTQYF.

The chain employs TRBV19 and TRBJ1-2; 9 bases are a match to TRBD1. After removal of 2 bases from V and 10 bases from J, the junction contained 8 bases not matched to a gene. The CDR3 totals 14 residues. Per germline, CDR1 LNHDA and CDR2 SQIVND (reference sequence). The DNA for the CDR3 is TGTGCCAGTAGTATATACAGGGGGCGAGGAATCTACACCTTC. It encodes CASSIYRGRGIYTF. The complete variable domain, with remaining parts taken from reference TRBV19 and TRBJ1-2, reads DGGITQSPKYLFRKEGQNVTLSCEQNLNHDAMYWYRQDPGQGLRLIYYSQIVNDFQKGDIAEGYSVSREKKESFPLTVTSAQKNPTAFYLCASSIYRGRGIYTFGSGTRLTVV.

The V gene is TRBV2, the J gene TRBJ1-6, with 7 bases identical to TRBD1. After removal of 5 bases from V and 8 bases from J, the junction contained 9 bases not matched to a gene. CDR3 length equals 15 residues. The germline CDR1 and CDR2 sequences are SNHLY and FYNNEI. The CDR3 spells CASSYSRTGYSPLHF. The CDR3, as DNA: TGTGCCAGCAGTTATAGTAGGACAGGCTATTCACCCCTCCACTTT.

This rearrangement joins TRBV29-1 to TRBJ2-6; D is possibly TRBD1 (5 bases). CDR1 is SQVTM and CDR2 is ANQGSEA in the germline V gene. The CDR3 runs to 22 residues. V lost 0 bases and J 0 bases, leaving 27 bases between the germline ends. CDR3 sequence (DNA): TGCAGCGTTGAAGACGACAGAAAGATTGACCGAAAACCCTACTCTGGGGCCAACGTCCTGACTTTC. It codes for CSVEDDRKIDRKPYSGANVLTF.

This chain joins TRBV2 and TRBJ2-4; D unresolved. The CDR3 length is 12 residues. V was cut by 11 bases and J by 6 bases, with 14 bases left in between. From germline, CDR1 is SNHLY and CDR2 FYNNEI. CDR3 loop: CASAVSRNIQYF. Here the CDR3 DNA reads TGTGCCTCAGCAGTTTCTAGAAACATTCAGTACTTC.

DNA for the CDR3: TGTGCCAGCAGCTTAGTACAGGGGGCCTATAATTCACCCCTCCACTTT. Protein product: CASSLVQGAYNSPLHF. V gene TRBV7-8 combines with J gene TRBJ1-6; 8 positions match TRBD1. The CDR3 is 16 residues long. The ends lost 1 base at V and 2 bases at J; junction bases unmatched: 1. Germline V gene sequence: CDR1 SGHVS, CDR2 FQNEAQ.

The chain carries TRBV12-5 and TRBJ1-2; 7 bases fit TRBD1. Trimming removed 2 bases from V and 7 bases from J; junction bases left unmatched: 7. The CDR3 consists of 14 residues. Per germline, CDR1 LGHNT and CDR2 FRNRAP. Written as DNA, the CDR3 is TGTGCTAGTGGTTTGCCCCACACAGGGGTTGGCTACACCTTC. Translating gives CASGLPHTGVGYTF.

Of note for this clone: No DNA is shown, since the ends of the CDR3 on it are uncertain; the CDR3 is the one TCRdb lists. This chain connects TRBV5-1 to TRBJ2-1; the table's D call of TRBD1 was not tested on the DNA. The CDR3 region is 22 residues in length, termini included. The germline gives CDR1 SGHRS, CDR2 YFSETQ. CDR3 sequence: CASSVRDKGPSYNEQFFGEQFF.